The 21 T cell receptor beta chains below were found in one sample sequenced in a study of vaccination and CD4 T cells after COVID-19. Stated treatment: roughly nine-day PBMC culture with coronavirus spike peptide pools or control peptides (ViraFEST assay). For these receptors, no antigen is known. Sequenced with the Oncomine TCR Beta short-read assay was DNA taken from cultured CD4+ T cells. In TCRdb, the PCR reads were re-called with MiXCR into one record per CDR3 protein. The data contain about 15,000 distinct CDR3 sequences, around 45% of them seen just once; the ten biggest clones take up around 8.1%. Sequencing was done on a sample of CD4+ T cells from blood, cultured in vitro. These receptors came from a human donor who had recovered from COVID-19.

The chain couples TRBV5-1 to TRBJ1-2; no clear D gene. The CDR3 has 16 residues. Germline loops: CDR1 SGHRS, CDR2 YFSETQ. V lost 4 bases, J lost 6 bases, and 22 bases lay in between. The CDR3 nucleotides are TGCGCCAGCAGCACGGAAACTTGGGCGGGGAATCATGGCTACACCTTC. Translating it yields CASSTETWAGNHGYTF.

The sample holds one count of this clonotype. V is TRBV6-1 and J is TRBJ2-1; no clear D. This CDR3 is built from 11 residues. The germline V gene has CDR1 MNHNS and CDR2 SASEGT. Between the trimmed V and J ends, which lost 5 bases and 7 bases, there was a span of 6 bases. As DNA, the CDR3 is TGTGCCAGCAGTCCTAAAAATGAGCAGTTCTTC. Encoded protein: CASSPKNEQFF.

This clonotype was counted a few times. V and J are TRBV7-3 and TRBJ1-2; maybe TRBD1 (5 bases). This CDR3 region has 14 residues. Germline V gene sequence: CDR1 SGHTA, CDR2 FQGTGA. The V end was cut by 5 bases, the J end by 8 bases, with 18 bases between. CDR3 nucleotides: TGTGCCAGCAGCCCTACGGGGACGGCACCCGGCTACACCTTC. It codes for CASSPTGTAPGYTF.

This clonotype was detected only a few times. The V gene is TRBV4-3, the J gene TRBJ1-6, with a weak D call TRBD1 (6 bases). Trimming removed 1 base at V and 7 bases at J, with 14 bases between. Germline V CDR1 and CDR2: LGHNA, YSLEER. This CDR3 region has 16 residues. CDR3 region: CASSQVIRGGNSPLHF. CDR3 DNA sequence: TGCGCCAGCAGCCAAGTTATCAGGGGTGGGAATTCACCCCTCCACTTT.

This sequence joins TRBV12-5 and TRBJ1-1; possibly TRBD1 for D (5 bases). Germline V gene sequence: CDR1 LGHNT, CDR2 FRNRAP. V was clipped by 5 bases and J by 8 bases, with 15 bases between them. The CDR3 consists of 13 residues. The CDR3 coding sequence is TGTGCTAGTGGTCTACAGGTTGGATTAGAAGCTTTCTTT. Its translation: CASGLQVGLEAFF. Combining the CDR3 with reference TRBV12-5 and TRBJ1-1 gives the whole variable domain DARVTQTPRHKVTEMGQEVTMRCQPILGHNTVFWYRQTMMQGLELLAYFRNRAPLDDSGMPKDRFSAEMPDATLATLKIQPSEPRDSAVYFCASGLQVGLEAFFGQGTRLTVV.

V usage is TRBV6-1 and J usage is TRBJ2-6; D is tentatively TRBD1 or TRBD2 (5 bases each). V was cut by 10 bases and J by 0 bases, with 13 bases left in between. The CDR3 is 15 residues long. Germline CDR1 MNHNS, CDR2 SASEGT. In nucleotides, the CDR3 is TGTGCCACCCGGGACCTGGGCTCTGGGGCCAACGTCCTGACTTTC. Its translation is CATRDLGSGANVLTF.

Concerning this clonotype: At one end, the junction sequence differs from germline, possibly due to a read error. The CDR3 sequence: CASSLDSNIEAFF. CDR3 in DNA: TGTGCCAGCAGCTTAGACTCGAACATTGAAGCTTTCTTT. J is TRBJ1-1 and V is TRBV7-8, with D unresolved. The CDR3 runs 13 residues. CDR1 is SGHVS and CDR2 is FQNEAQ in the germline V gene.

The rearrangement joins TRBV7-2 to TRBJ2-3, with D possibly matching TRBD2 (6 bases). CDR1 is SGHTA and CDR2 is FQGNSA in the germline V gene. V was shortened by 11 bases and J by 1 base, with 16 bases between the two germline ends. This CDR3 has 14 residues. CDR3 protein: CAGEKWGGTDTQYF. The CDR3 nucleotides are TGTGCCGGGGAGAAGTGGGGGGGCACAGATACGCAGTATTTT.

There are a few counts of this clonotype. V gene TRBV19 combines with J gene TRBJ1-1; the D is unclear. V was shortened by 4 bases and J by 1 base, with 13 bases between the two germline ends. Germline assignment: CDR1 LNHDA and CDR2 SQIVND (reference sequence). This CDR3 region has 15 residues. DNA for the CDR3: TGTGCCAGTAGTAGATGGCCCCGCTCGAACACTGAAGCTTTCTTT. It specifies CASSRWPRSNTEAFF.

The chain employs TRBV20-1 and TRBJ2-7; 9 nucleotides agree with TRBD1. V lost 6 bases, J lost 5 bases, and 8 bases stayed unmatched. The V gene's germline CDR1 is DFQATT and CDR2 SNEGSKA (reference sequence). The CDR3 has 13 residues. In DNA form, the CDR3 reads TGCAGTGCGCCGGGACAGGGTGCGAACGAGCAGTACTTC. This sequence encodes CSAPGQGANEQYF.

The V call is TRBV7-9, the J call TRBJ2-2; 16 nucleotides line up with TRBD2. The CDR3 runs to 17 residues. Trimming took 6 bases from V and 6 from J; bases not matched to a gene: 7. The V gene's germline CDR1 is SEHNR and CDR2 FQNEAQ (reference sequence). The CDR3, as DNA: TGTGCCAGCAGACCCGGGACTAGCGGGAGGGCGGCCGGGGAGCTGTTTTTT. Its protein product is CASRPGTSGRAAGELFF.

A few counts support this clonotype. This chain connects TRBV24-1 to TRBJ2-1; D call uncertain. The CDR3 spans 14 residues. Germline-derived CDR1 and CDR2 are KGHDR and SFDVKD. Trimming removed 2 bases from V and 7 bases from J, with 11 bases in between. In DNA, the CDR3 is TGTGCCACCAGTGATTCTATGGCGTTAAATGAGCAGTTCTTC. Its protein product is CATSDSMALNEQFF.

This clonotype has a handful of counts. The J gene is TRBJ2-7, the V gene TRBV6-1; unclear D gene. Germline CDR1 is MNHNS and CDR2 is SASEGT. V lost 5 bases and J lost 3, with 11 bases in between. The CDR3 has 13 amino acids. The CDR3 DNA reads TGTGCCAGCAGTCAAAGCGATTTCTACGAGCAGTACTTC. Protein product: CASSQSDFYEQYF.

The chain is built from TRBV28 and TRBJ1-2; D is possibly TRBD1 (5 bases). Germline CDR1 and CDR2: MDHEN and SYDVKM. The length of the CDR3 is 13 residues. Trimming removed 6 bases from V and 4 bases from J, with 12 bases in between. The CDR3 reads CASRPTALYGYTF. The CDR3 region has the DNA TGTGCCAGCAGACCGACAGCCCTCTATGGCTACACCTTC.

The chain couples TRBV20-1 to TRBJ1-1; D possibly corresponds to TRBD1 (5 bases). From germline, CDR1 is DFQATT and CDR2 SNEGSKA (reference sequence). V was shortened by 1 base and J by 0 bases, with 9 bases between the two germline ends. The CDR3 contains 14 residues. The CDR3 DNA is TGCAGTGCTAGAGGAGGGGTTTTGAACACTGAAGCTTTCTTT. It translates to CSARGGVLNTEAFF.

This chain's CDR3 is CAWRDPGRTNYGYTF. The CDR3 DNA sequence: TGTGCCTGGAGAGATCCCGGCCGCACTAACTATGGCTACACCTTC. V usage is TRBV30 and J usage is TRBJ1-2; D uncertain. The ends were cut back, 3 bases at V and 0 bases at J, with 14 bases in the middle. CDR3 length: 15 amino acids. Per germline, CDR1 GTSNPN and CDR2 SVGIG (reference sequence).

The rearrangement links TRBV20-1 to TRBJ2-7, with TRBD2 identical over 13 bases. The CDR3 has 18 amino acids. With 6 bases clipped from V and 0 bases from J, the junction kept 14 bases outside the gene matches. CDR1 DFQATT and CDR2 SNEGSKA come from the germline V gene (reference sequence). The CDR3 region has the DNA TGCAGTGCGCCAACTAGCGGGAGGGCCTCTCGTAGCTCCTACGAGCAGTACTTC. Translation gives CSAPTSGRASRSSYEQYF.

This chain links TRBV4-3 with TRBJ2-2; 8 bases fit TRBD1. Trimming removed 3 bases from V and 5 bases from J; junction bases left unmatched: 5. Germline V gene sequence: CDR1 LGHNA, CDR2 YSLEER. CDR3 length: 15 amino acids. The CDR3 protein is CASSQGQDLTGELFF. The CDR3 DNA follows: TGCGCCAGCAGCCAGGGACAGGATCTAACCGGGGAGCTGTTTTTT.

This clonotype was seen a few times. The chain combines TRBV2 with TRBJ1-2; 7 bases agree with TRBD1. With V trimmed by 6 bases and J by 1 base, 2 bases remained unmatched. This CDR3 spans 13 amino acids. Germline V lookup: CDR1 SNHLY, CDR2 FYNNEI. This chain's CDR3 is CASRGQINYGYTF. The CDR3 bases are TGTGCCAGCAGGGGACAGATTAACTATGGCTACACCTTC.

This rearrangement joins TRBV12-3 or TRBV12-4 to TRBJ2-2; D gene ambiguous. The CDR3 extends over 12 amino acids. V was trimmed by 7 bases and J by 2 bases, leaving 5 bases between them. This chain's CDR3 is CASILNTGELFF. DNA for the CDR3: TGTGCCAGCATTCTTAACACCGGGGAGCTGTTTTTT.

This clonotype was found a few times. The chain is built from TRBV5-6 and TRBJ2-7; 7 nucleotides agree with TRBD2. Germline V gene lookup returns CDR1 SGHDT and CDR2 YYEEEE. J was trimmed by 10 bases and V by 4 bases; bases with no gene match: 11. The CDR3 covers 13 residues. CDR3 loop: CASSPVAGQGQYF. As DNA, the CDR3 is TGTGCCAGCAGCCCCGTAGCGGGCCAGGGTCAGTACTTC. Drawing the rest from reference TRBV5-6 and TRBJ2-7, the complete variable domain is DAGVTQSPTHLIKTRGQQVTLRCSPKSGHDTVSWYQQALGQGPQFIFQYYEEEERQRGNFPDRFSGHQFPNYSSELNVNALLLGDSALYLCASSPVAGQGQYFGPGTRLTVT.